This T cell receptor beta chain originates from a study of T cell responses to AZD1222 COVID-19 vaccine. Using immunoSEQ multiplex PCR, the repertoire was profiled, and TCRdb retains in-frame clones only, with some absent. The sample yields 80,000 to 130,000 clones, about 89% seen once. The germline V gene encodes CDR1 SQVTM and CDR2 ANQGSEA. With V trimmed by 2 bases and J by 6 bases, 2 bases remained unmatched. This CDR3 comprises 12 residues. General study points: Vaccine-associated CD4 TCRs spanned spike, dominant at 160-218 and 743-854. The donor cohort was predominantly white British with a female majority, and clonal diversity may have been underestimated.

As to this clone: What it recognizes is unknown.

The source is an adult in good health. This specimen consisted of peripheral blood, obtained on day 0 of AZD1222 vaccination. The J gene is TRBJ1-2, the V gene TRBV29-1; 8 bases map to TRBD1. The CDR3 coding sequence is TGCAGCGTTGAATCAGGGGGCGATGGCTACACCTTC. Protein product: CSVESGGDGYTF.